These 9 T cell receptor beta chains were all obtained from the same sample, sequenced in a study of shared clonotypes between healthy human individuals. Some clones are missing from TCRdb's copy, which holds only in-frame ones; the method was immunoSEQ multiplex PCR. This sample has roughly 2.2 million clones; 85% to 95% occur once, and the top ten carry 0.3% to 0.4%. Sequencing was carried out using naive CD4+ T cells from PBMCs. Sample subset: CD45RA+ positively selected. These receptor sequences come from a young man in good health. Some clones in this sample may be carry-over from other donors' samples.

The chain couples TRBV1 to TRBJ1-2. TRBV1 is deemed a pseudogene. The CDR3 totals 16 residues. The CDR3 here is CTSSQVPGHGTYGYTF. The CDR3 nucleotides read TGCACCAGCAGCCAAGTACCGGGTCACGGGACCTATGGCTACACCTTC.

The chain links TRBV29-1 to TRBJ2-5, with TRBD1 matching 7 bases. V was clipped by 5 bases and J by 4 bases; unmatched bases: 4. The germline V gene encodes CDR1 SQVTM and CDR2 ANQGSEA. This CDR3 comprises 12 residues. The CDR3 DNA follows: TGCAGCGTTTGGGACAGCCCAGAGACCCAGTACTTC. This encodes CSVWDSPETQYF.

This chain connects TRBV5-4 to TRBJ2-7; the D gene could be TRBD1 or TRBD2 (7 bases each). CDR3 size: 14 residues. Trimming shortened V by 4 bases and J by 3 bases, and 14 bases separated the two germline ends. CDR1 and CDR2 (germline): SGHNT, YYREEE (reference sequence). CDR3 DNA: TGTGCCAGCAGCGCCAGGGGGGGTCTCTACGAGCAGTACTTC. This encodes CASSARGGLYEQYF.

About this clone: The same CDR3 is also encoded by other DNA sequences in this sample. CDR3 nucleotide sequence: TGTGCCAGCAGTTTAAATACCGGGGAGCTGTTTTTT. This sequence encodes CASSLNTGELFF. This chain links TRBV28 with TRBJ2-2; D gene ambiguous. The CDR3 runs to 12 residues. Trimming stripped 2 bases from V and 5 bases from J, with 3 bases between. CDR1 is MDHEN and CDR2 is SYDVKM in the germline V gene.

As regards this clone: The sample contains more than one DNA sequence encoding this CDR3. The chain is built from TRBV5-1 and TRBJ2-5, with D unclear. In germline, CDR1 is SGHRS, CDR2 YFSETQ. The CDR3 is 14 amino acids. Deletions cut 0 bases from V and 0 bases from J, with 6 bases between. In DNA form, the CDR3 reads TGCGCCAGCAGCTTGGCGTCCAACCAAGAGACCCAGTACTTC. Amino acid sequence: CASSLASNQETQYF. The full variable domain, in which reference TRBV5-1 and TRBJ2-5 provide the parts outside the CDR3, is KAGVTQTPRYLIKTRGQQVTLSCSPISGHRSVSWYQQTPGQGLQFLFEYFSETQRNKGNFPGRFSGRQFSNSRSEMNVSTLELGDSALYLCASSLASNQETQYFGPGTRLLVL.

The chain links TRBV28 to TRBJ2-1; 7 bases agree with TRBD2. J gave up 8 bases and V 3 bases, and 10 bases lay outside the gene matches. CDR3 length equals 15 residues. Germline loops: CDR1 MDHEN, CDR2 SYDVKM. As DNA, the CDR3 is TGTGCCAGCAGTTTTCAGGGCGGGAGAGTCGATGAGCAGTTCTTC. Translation: CASSFQGGRVDEQFF.

A word on this clone: At the DNA level, this CDR3 is encoded by other sequences in the same sample as well. The chain joins TRBV28 to TRBJ1-1; D remains unclear. Trimming left V 3 bases short and J 0 bases short, with 8 bases between. This CDR3 has 14 amino acids. Germline V gene lookup returns CDR1 MDHEN and CDR2 SYDVKM. The CDR3 DNA is TGTGCCAGCAGTTTGAGCGGCATGAACACTGAAGCTTTCTTT. Encoded protein: CASSLSGMNTEAFF. The full variable domain, completed using reference TRBV28 and TRBJ1-1, is DVKVTQSSRYLVKRTGEKVFLECVQDMDHENMFWYRQDPGLGLRLIYFSYDVKMKEKGDIPEGYSVSREKKERFSLILESASTNQTSMYLCASSLSGMNTEAFFGQGTRLTVV.

This chain uses TRBV7-2 with TRBJ1-1; a possible D gene is TRBD1 (5 bases). The CDR3 contains 14 residues. Trimming removed 5 bases from V and 5 bases from J, with 15 bases in between. CDR1 and CDR2 from the germline V gene are SGHTA and FQGNSA. The DNA for the CDR3 is TGTGCCAGCAGCGCCGGACAAACCAGGACTGAAGCTTTCTTT. The encoded protein is CASSAGQTRTEAFF.

V is TRBV5-1 and J is TRBJ2-2; TRBD2 is a possible D gene (6 bases). Germline CDR1 and CDR2: SGHRS and YFSETQ. V shed 0 bases and J shed 1 base, with 10 bases lying between them. The CDR3 extends over 16 amino acids. CDR3 DNA sequence: TGCGCCAGCAGCTTGGATAGCGGAGGGAACACCGGGGAGCTGTTTTTT. Protein sequence: CASSLDSGGNTGELFF.